The TCR beta chain described here comes from a study of Ad26.COV2.S vaccination and SARS-CoV-2 variants (dated by TCRdb to the early 2020s). As for the study more broadly: Vaccine-arm donors came from COV1001, a multicentre, randomized, double-blind, placebo-controlled phase I-IIa trial of Ad26.COV2.S in healthy adults. Ad26.COV2.S was given intramuscularly at 5x10^10 or 1x10^11 viral particles, as a single shot or as two shots 56 days apart. Sequencing of the TCRbeta repertoire served to evaluate the specificity and breadth of SARS-CoV-2-reactive T cell receptors following Ad26.COV2.S vaccination. A total of some 30 samples were included in the TCR-sequenced set, comprising 19 Ad26.COV2.S vaccine recipients, 5 placebo recipients and 8 SARS-CoV-2 convalescent individuals. Trial participants were randomized into five groups of five, in which low-dose or high-dose Ad26.COV2.S was given once or twice, or placebo was given on both occasions. Investigators did not know the trial group allocation while performing experiments and assessing outcomes.

TCRbeta CDR3 regions were sequenced with the immunoSEQ Assay. After extraction, genomic DNA underwent amplification by bias-controlled multiplex PCR, followed by high-throughput sequencing. As for the original processing: To quantify the absolute abundance of every unique TCRbeta CDR3 region, sequences were collapsed and filtered. Usable DNA was measured by amplifying reference genes present in all nucleated cells, and TCRbeta template counts were normalized to that usable DNA to estimate T cell fraction. Repertoire TCRs were annotated as SARS-CoV-2-specific when V gene, CDR3 amino acid sequence and J gene were exactly matched to a known reactive TCR set. The reference SARS-CoV-2 TCR set came from MIRA and was filtered for enrichment in COVID-19-positive ImmuneCODE repertoires, removing public or cross-reactive TCRs. Based on the MIRA antigens, annotated TCRs were further analysed at the level of specific ORF or position within ORF. Breadth was defined as annotated unique rearrangements over total unique productive rearrangements; depth was the summed frequency of those rearrangements. Two-sided Wilcoxon rank-sum tests were applied when comparing TCR breadth between groups. TCRdb obtained this table from immuneACCESS and retained in-frame rearrangements with V and J assigned. These tables miss some clones; where compared with another copy, unresolved V genes account for less than half of the shortfall, and the remainder is unexplained. For V, J and clone size, that table is used; D and trimming come from the DNA. The sample table holds 350,000 to 500,000 clones, of which 80% to 95% were seen once. The top ten clonotypes cover more than 10% of the sample.

According to the study, the label for this sample's treatment or condition signals: roughly 18 received Ad26.COV2.S at low or high dose, single or two shots; about 5 received placebo; per-sample allocation not given. For vaccine and placebo recipients, the sequenced repertoires came from samples collected on day 63 after the first injection. In Cohort 1b, about 27 adults aged 18-55 years were enrolled at a single site in Boston, USA, between 29 July and 7 August 2020. Ad26.COV2.S was a replication-incompetent adenovirus type 26 vector expressing a prefusion-stabilized SARS-CoV-2 spike protein from the original Wuhan strain. CDR1 and CDR2, looked up from the germline V gene, are MGHRA and YSYEKL. The CDR3 runs 16 residues from the cysteine to the phenylalanine. Of all the DNA, just the CDR3 is kept, 48 bases in frame from base 1. General conclusions and limits of the study: The study was not powered to compare responses between vaccine doses or regimens. After vaccination, substantial breadth of spike-specific CD8+ and CD4+ T cell responses was reported. Higher spike-specific TCR breadth was observed in Ad26.COV2.S recipients than in placebo recipients (P = 0.0014). The authors noted that total T cell responses may have been underestimated by the TCR breadth and depth analyses. Vaccine and placebo recipients had similar non-spike TCR breadth, a finding consistent with the vaccine containing only spike.

Worth noting for this clone: Its antigen specificity is not known. An end of the junction does not agree with germline; a read error may underlie this.

The chain is encoded by TRBV4-1 joined to TRBJ2-7, with 10 central nucleotides matching TRBD1. Sequencing used peripheral blood, obtained in a trial of Ad26.COV2.S vaccine versus placebo. This TCR came from a person aged 18-60 years who received the Ad26.COV2.S COVID-19 vaccine or a placebo. The sequence in DNA is TGCACCAGCAGCCCCTCCGGGACAGGGGTCACCTACGAGCAGTACTTC. This translates into CTSSPSGTGVTYEQYF.